This is a list of T cell receptor beta chains from one sample in a study of cytomegalovirus exposure and HLA in healthy donors. Clones were sequenced by immunoSEQ multiplex PCR, and TCRdb holds only the in-frame ones, with some missing. The table shows some 150,000 clones, with roughly 80% occurring only once. Sequenced sample: PBMCs. The receptors stem from a human donor in good health. Each CDR3 is given with its conserved first and last residue. D genes are given only for firm matches. Rows give clone size only sometimes, using once, few, many, or a class for an expanded clone.

TRBJ2-7,.,once,TRBV18,CASSPRGEQYF,TGTGCCAGCTCACCCAGGGGCGAGCAGTACTTC
TRBJ1-5,.,.,TRBV6-5,CASRLKGNQPQHF,TGTGCCAGCAGGCTAAAGGGGAATCAGCCCCAGCATTTT
TRBJ1-6,.,.,TRBV19,CATAGQNSNSPLHF,TGTGCCACCGCGGGGCAGAACAGTAATTCACCCCTCCACTTT
TRBJ1-2,.,once,TRBV6-5,CASRPPGDSGYGYTF,TGTGCCAGCAGGCCCCCGGGGGACTCGGGATATGGCTACACCTTC
TRBJ2-5,.,.,TRBV5-4,CASSLNLYGTQYF,TGTGCCAGCAGCTTGAACCTTTACGGGACCCAGTACTTC
TRBJ1-4,TRBD1,.,TRBV9,CASSATGGDEKLFF,TGTGCCAGCAGCGCGACAGGGGGGGATGAAAAACTGTTTTTT
TRBJ2-7,.,once,TRBV7-6,CASSFALQAYEQYF,TGTGCCAGCAGCTTCGCCCTTCAAGCTTACGAGCAGTACTTC
TRBJ2-3,TRBD1,.,TRBV4-1,CASISGTGDTDTQYF,TGCGCCAGCATCTCCGGGACAGGGGACACAGATACGCAGTATTTT
TRBJ1-2,TRBD1,few,TRBV5-6,CASSYRGPYGYPF,TGTGCCAGCAGCTACAGGGGACCTTATGGCTACCCCTTC
TRBJ1-1,.,.,TRBV6-1,CASSTGRNTEAFF,TGTGCCAGCAGCACAGGGCGCAACACTGAAGCTTTCTTT
TRBJ2-7,TRBD2,.,TRBV18,CASSPPPALAGDLREQYF,TGTGCCAGCTCACCACCGCCGGCACTAGCGGGAGACTTACGAGAGCAGTACTTC
TRBJ1-1,.,once,TRBV4-1,CASSQSGTLNTEAFF,TGCGCCAGCAGCCAATCCGGGACATTGAACACTGAAGCTTTCTTT
TRBJ1-2,.,.,TRBV9,CASSVDRVREGYTF,TGTGCCAGCAGCGTAGACAGGGTTAGGGAAGGCTACACCTTC
TRBJ1-1,.,.,TRBV18,CASSPHDTDLNTEASF,TGTGCCAGCTCACCACATGACACGGATTTGAACACTGAAGCTTCCTTT
TRBJ1-6,.,.,TRBV15,CATSRDPAQQNSPLHF,TGTGCCACCAGCAGAGATCCGGCACAGCAAAATTCACCCCTCCACTTT
TRBJ2-4,.,once,TRBV28,CASSFMRPGSPKNIQYF,TGTGCCAGCAGTTTCATGAGGCCCGGCAGCCCAAAAAACATTCAGTACTTC
TRBJ2-3,TRBD2,.,TRBV7-3,CASSFRGGGADTQYF,TGTGCCAGCAGCTTCCGTGGCGGGGGGGCAGATACGCAGTATTTT
TRBJ2-1,TRBD2,.,TRBV18,CASSRGRSRDEQFF,TGTGCCAGCTCGCGGGGGAGGTCGCGTGATGAGCAGTTCTTC
TRBJ1-2,TRBD1,.,TRBV5-4,CASSLTGARDYGYTF,TGTGCCAGCAGCTTAACAGGGGCGCGAGACTATGGCTACACCTTC
TRBJ1-2,.,once,TRBV11-2,CASSFPGLRAYTF,TGTGCCAGCAGCTTTCCCGGTTTGAGAGCCTACACCTTC
TRBJ1-5,TRBD1,.,TRBV19,CASSIGAGGSQPQHF,TGTGCCAGTAGTATCGGAGCAGGGGGCAGTCAGCCCCAGCATTTT
TRBJ1-5,.,.,TRBV11-2,CASSTQNSNQPQHF,TGTGCCAGCAGCACACAGAATAGCAATCAGCCCCAGCATTTT
TRBJ2-3,.,few,TRBV7-9,CASSLTGTDTQYF,TGTGCCAGCAGCCTCACAGGCACAGATACGCAGTATTTT
TRBJ2-3,.,.,TRBV9,CASSVNRDSFADTQYF,TGTGCCAGCAGCGTAAACAGGGATTCTTTCGCAGATACGCAGTATTTT
TRBJ2-7,TRBD2,.,TRBV5-8,CASSMGLAGYEQYF,TGTGCCAGCAGCATGGGACTAGCGGGTTACGAGCAGTACTTC
TRBJ1-1,TRBD1,.,TRBV7-9,CASSLVSGTGGANTEAFF,TGTGCCAGCAGCTTAGTCTCCGGGACAGGGGGCGCGAACACTGAAGCTTTCTTT
TRBJ2-2,TRBD2,.,TRBV29-1,CSVESLAGGPPGELFF,TGCAGCGTTGAATCATTAGCGGGGGGGCCCCCCGGGGAGCTGTTTTTT
TRBJ2-1,.,once,TRBV7-3,CASSLTRGHEQFF,TGTGCCAGCAGCTTAACAAGGGGCCATGAGCAGTTCTTC
TRBJ2-3,TRBD2,.,TRBV9,CASSPLGLAGGARTDTQYF,TGTGCCAGCAGCCCTCTGGGGCTAGCGGGAGGCGCGCGCACAGATACGCAGTATTTT
TRBJ2-1,.,.,TRBV5-1,CASSVIVNQGGNEQFF,TGCGCCAGCAGCGTTATTGTGAATCAGGGGGGCAATGAGCAGTTCTTC
TRBJ1-2,TRBD1,.,TRBV6-5,CATLRQGASYGYTF,TGTGCCACCCTAAGACAGGGGGCTAGCTATGGCTACACCTTC
TRBJ1-5,.,.,TRBV19,CASSPPGGGQPQHF,TGTGCCAGTAGTCCCCCGGGGGGCGGGCAGCCCCAGCATTTT
TRBJ2-1,.,.,TRBV5-4,CASSRDKPSYNEQFF,TGTGCCAGCAGCCGGGACAAGCCTTCCTACAATGAGCAGTTCTTC
TRBJ1-3,.,.,TRBV28,CASSIDSRSGNTIYF,TGTGCCAGCAGTATAGACAGCCGCTCTGGAAACACCATATATTTT
TRBJ2-5,TRBD2,.,TRBV5-6,CASSLDRAGWGVQETQYF,TGTGCCAGCAGCTTGGATCGAGCGGGGTGGGGGGTCCAAGAGACCCAGTACTTC
TRBJ1-1,.,.,TRBV6-5,CASEDLGNTEAFF,TGTGCCAGCGAAGACTTGGGGAACACTGAAGCTTTCTTT
TRBJ2-1,.,.,TRBV2,CANSDRGAGNEQFF,TGTGCCAACTCGGACCGGGGGGCCGGAAATGAGCAGTTCTTC
TRBJ1-4,.,.,TRBV5-1,CASSHNFGVATNEKLFF,TGCGCCAGCAGCCATAACTTCGGTGTAGCAACTAATGAAAAACTGTTTTTT
TRBJ2-1,TRBD2,.,TRBV4-1,CASSQQSGRALLYNEQFF,TGCGCCAGCAGCCAACAGAGCGGGAGAGCACTTCTCTACAATGAGCAGTTCTTC
TRBJ1-2,.,once,TRBV29-1,CSVEGQGNSYGYPF,TGCAGCGTTGAAGGCCAGGGGAATAGCTATGGCTACCCCTTC
TRBJ1-3,.,.,TRBV4-1,CASSQGYGGNTIYF,TGCGCCAGCAGCCAGGGCTACGGTGGAAACACCATATATTTT
TRBJ2-7,.,.,TRBV7-9,CASSPPRSEQYF,TGTGCCAGCAGCCCCCCTCGGAGCGAGCAGTACTTC
TRBJ2-7,.,.,TRBV28,CASSLDFEQYF,TGTGCCAGCAGTTTGGACTTTGAGCAGTACTTC
TRBJ2-6,.,.,TRBV5-1,CASSLASGANVLTF,TGCGCCAGCAGCTTGGCATCTGGGGCCAACGTCCTGACTTTC